Below are 17 T cell receptor beta chains sequenced from a single sample in a study of tissue T cells after allogeneic stem cell transplantation. Profiling relied on immunoSEQ multiplex PCR, and the TCRdb table lists in-frame clones only, not all of them. The sample consists of about 1,200 clones, about 43% of them appearing once. The time point: mouse harvest day 14 after allogeneic transplant. Mouse grafts combined 10^7 T-cell-depleted bone marrow cells with 10^6 splenic CD5+ T cells. Sequenced material: gut tissue. The source is a female BALB/c mouse given C57BL/6 T cells with graft-versus-host disease after an allogeneic hematopoietic cell transplant.

On this clone itself: These gene names are mouse names. CDR3 in amino acids: CSSRRTGGNTEVFF. The sequenced CDR3 bases are TGCTCCAGCAGACGGACAGGGGGCAACACAGAAGTCTTC. The V call is TRBV23, the J call TRBJ1-1; the table's D call TRBD1 went unverified against the DNA. The read terminates 1 residue ahead of where the CDR3 ends, so the germline J gene completes it. The CDR3 is 14 residues long. Per germline, CDR1 KGHTA and CDR2 FQNQQP.

As regards this clone: Gene names and germline refer to mouse. The read terminates 1 residue ahead of where the CDR3 ends, so the germline J gene completes it. The J gene is TRBJ2-7, the V gene TRBV26, with D possibly being TRBD1 (6 bases). V lost 6 bases, J lost 6 bases, and 12 bases lay in between. Germline CDR1 is KGHPV and CDR2 is FQNQEV (reference sequence). The CDR3 extends over 12 amino acids. CDR3 protein: CASSPGRGEQYF. The sequenced CDR3 bases are TGTGCCAGCAGCCCCGGCAGGGGTGAACAGTAC.

A note on this clone: Any gene name here is a mouse gene name. The observed sequence ends 1 residue before the CDR3 terminus, with the missing tail filled in from the germline J gene. The chain links TRBV12-2 to TRBJ1-3; no firm D call. The germline V gene encodes CDR1 SGHLS and CDR2 HYDKME. CDR3 length: 12 amino acids. V was cut by 1 base and J by 1 base, with 1 base left in between. The CDR3 region is CASSLSGNTLYF. CDR3 DNA, as far as it was read: TGTGCCAGCTCTCTATCTGGAAATACGCTCTAT. Combining the CDR3 with reference TRBV12-2 and TRBJ1-3 gives the whole variable domain NSGVVQSPRYIIKGKGERSILKCIPISGHLSVAWYQQTQGQELKFFIQHYDKMERDKGNLPSRFSVQQFDDYHSEMNMSALELEDSAVYFCASSLSGNTLYFGEGSRLIVV.

This clone was seen a handful of times. Gene names and germline match the mouse. The CDR3 end falls 1 residue outside the read, so it is completed with the germline J gene. The gene calls are TRBV13-1 and TRBJ2-4; a possible D gene is TRBD2 (6 bases). CDR3 length equals 13 residues. CDR1 and CDR2 (germline): NSHNY, SYGAGN. With 3 bases removed from V and 2 bases from J, the gap between germline ends came to 7 bases. CDR3 amino acids: CASSAGLQNTLYF. The sequenced part of the CDR3 DNA is TGTGCCAGCAGTGCGGGACTTCAAAACACCTTGTAC.

In its sample, this clone ranks as large. The gene names here belong to mouse. From the germline J gene comes the end of the CDR3, since the read stops 1 residue before it. The chain uses TRBV20 and TRBJ1-1; D not resolved. Germline V gene sequence: CDR1 GFQATS, CDR2 STVNSAI. V shed 3 bases and J shed 1 base, with 9 bases lying between them. CDR3 length: 13 residues. The CDR3 loop is CGASRDINTEVFF. CDR3 DNA, as far as it was read: TGTGGTGCTAGCCGCGACATAAACACAGAAGTCTTC.

This clone was picked up a small number of times. The genes are named according to mouse. The CDR3 end falls 1 residue outside the read, so it is completed with the germline J gene. J is TRBJ1-1 and V is TRBV19; 7 positions agree with TRBD1. Germline trimming cut 5 bases from V and 7 bases from J; bases unmatched to any gene: 5. Germline CDR1 FNHDT, CDR2 SITEND (reference sequence). The CDR3 covers 12 residues. The CDR3 is CASSTGEGEVFF. The CDR3 DNA, read in part, is TGTGCCAGCAGCACAGGGGAGGGAGAAGTCTTC.

As concerns this clone: Gene names are the mouse ones. The CDR3 end falls 1 residue outside the read, so it is completed with the germline J gene. The chain couples TRBV26 to TRBJ2-7; 11 nucleotides agree with TRBD1. J was trimmed by 6 bases and V by 6 bases; bases with no gene match: 10. In germline, CDR1 is KGHPV, CDR2 FQNQEV (reference sequence). This CDR3 contains 15 residues. CDR3 DNA (partial): TGTGCCAGCAGGCGGGACAGGGGGAGGGGGGGTGAACAGTAC. This gives the protein CASRRDRGRGGEQY. The entire CDR3 protein is CASRRDRGRGGEQYF.

Note on this clone: Gene names are mouse gene names. The read gets to within 1 residue of the CDR3 end, and the germline J gene fills in the rest. V and J are TRBV12-2 and TRBJ2-3; 8 bases map to TRBD2. In germline, CDR1 is SGHLS, CDR2 HYDKME. Losses at the gene ends were 0 bases for V and 2 bases for J; bases not matched to a gene: 3. This CDR3 contains 15 residues. The CDR3 DNA, read in part, is TGTGCCAGCTCTCTCGCTGGGGGGATTGCAGAAACGCTGTAT. Amino acids: CASSLAGGIAETLY. The whole CDR3 sequence is CASSLAGGIAETLYF.

This clone was counted once. The genes and germline here are from mouse. Coverage ceases 1 residue before the CDR3 finishes, and the germline J gene fills in the end. The chain is built from TRBV19 and TRBJ1-4; 10 nucleotides match TRBD1. The CDR3 is 16 residues long. Germline CDR1 reads FNHDT; CDR2 reads SITEND (reference sequence). With V trimmed by 5 bases and J by 2 bases, 6 bases remained unmatched. CDR3 protein: CASSRQGAGSNERLFF. CDR3 DNA, as far as it was read: TGTGCCAGCAGCCGACAGGGGGCAGGATCCAACGAAAGATTATTT. Supplemented by reference TRBV19 and TRBJ1-4, the full variable domain reads GGIITQTPKFLIGQEGQKLTLKCQQNFNHDTMYWYRQDSGKGLRLIYYSITENDLQKGDLSEGYDASREKKSSFSLTVTSAQKNEMAVFLCASSRQGAGSNERLFFGHGTKLSVL.

Only a few counts were recorded for this clone. Gene names are mouse gene names. The CDR3 end lies 1 residue beyond the end of the read and is filled in from the germline J gene. This rearrangement joins TRBV3 to TRBJ1-4; perhaps TRBD1 as D (5 bases). CDR3 length: 14 residues. The V and J ends lost 1 base and 5 bases respectively, with 8 bases between them. Germline CDR1 and CDR2: SNHLY and FYNGKV (reference sequence). The CDR3 region is CASSLERGNERLFF. CDR3 DNA (partial): TGTGCCAGCAGCTTAGAGCGGGGGAACGAAAGATTATTT.

A note on this clone: Gene names are the mouse ones. The missing CDR3 end, 1 residue past where the read stops, is filled in from the germline J gene. The chain carries TRBV26 and TRBJ2-2; no definite D call. This CDR3 comprises 13 residues. The germline gives CDR1 KGHPV, CDR2 FQNQEV (reference sequence). Between the trimmed V and J ends, which lost 4 bases and 0 bases, there was a span of 3 bases. The CDR3 here is CASSQSNTGQLYF. The sequenced CDR3 bases are TGTGCCAGCAGTCAGTCAAACACCGGGCAGCTCTAC.

By share, this clone counts as hyperexpanded. The listed genes are named as in mouse. Read coverage stops 1 residue before the CDR3 terminus; the germline J gene supplies the remainder. This chain links TRBV29 with TRBJ2-5; TRBD2 matches at 11 bases. J was trimmed by 4 bases and V by 5 bases; bases with no gene match: 2. This CDR3 spans 14 amino acids. Germline CDR1 is MSHET and CDR2 is SYDVDS. The CDR3: CASSTGLGEDTQYF. The DNA read from the CDR3 is TGTGCTAGCAGTACGGGACTGGGGGAAGACACCCAGTAC. The full variable domain, its missing parts supplied by reference TRBV29 and TRBJ2-5, is DMKVTQMPRYLIKRMGENVLLECGQDMSHETMYWYRQDPGLGLQLIYISYDVDSNSEGDIPKGYRVSRKKREHFSLILDSAKTNQTSVYFCASSTGLGEDTQYFGPGTRLLVL.

In its sample, this clone ranks as large. The listed genes are named as in mouse. The sequenced fragment ends 1 residue before the CDR3 boundary, so the rest is inferred from the germline J gene. This chain connects TRBV20 to TRBJ1-5, with D perhaps TRBD1 (6 bases). V lost 0 bases, J lost 6 bases, and 9 bases lay in between. The germline CDR1 and CDR2 sequences are GFQATS and STVNSAI. The CDR3 extends over 13 amino acids. The CDR3 loop reads CGAREQGGQAPLF. Incomplete CDR3 DNA: TGTGGTGCTAGGGAACAGGGCGGCCAGGCTCCGCTT.

Note on this clone: Each gene name is a mouse one. The CDR3 end lies 1 residue beyond the end of the read and is filled in from the germline J gene. V and J are TRBV12-1 and TRBJ1-1; 8 nucleotides match TRBD1. J lost 4 bases, V lost 4 bases, and 4 bases had no gene match. Germline loops: CDR1 SGHSN, CDR2 HYEKVE. The CDR3 length is 13 residues. The CDR3 bases that were read are TGTGCCAGCTCCCGGACAGGGCTCACAGAAGTCTTC. This sequence encodes CASSRTGLTEVF. The whole CDR3 region reads CASSRTGLTEVFF.

Relative to its sample, this clone is large. Mouse gene names and germline throughout. Read data end 1 residue before the CDR3 end; the end is taken from the germline J gene. Other nucleotide sequences from this sample produce the same CDR3. The chain is built from TRBV26 and TRBJ1-2, with D possibly TRBD1 on 6 matching bases. CDR3 length equals 12 residues. CDR1 and CDR2 (germline): KGHPV, FQNQEV (reference sequence). The germline V and J ends were trimmed by 5 bases and 2 bases, with 6 bases remaining between them. Incomplete CDR3 DNA: TGTGCCAGCAGTGGACAGAACTCCGACTACACC. Its translation is CASSGQNSDYT. The complete CDR3 reads CASSGQNSDYTF.

Concerning this clone itself: Gene names refer to mouse genes. The CDR3 extends 1 residue past the end of the read, so its final part is completed from the germline J gene. The chain combines TRBV16 with TRBJ2-7; D unclear. The CDR3 spans 14 residues. CDR1 is SGHSA and CDR2 is FRNQAP in the germline V gene. V lost 1 base, J lost 0 bases, and 7 bases lay in between. The chain's CDR3 is CASSLGAASYEQYF. Incomplete CDR3 DNA: TGTGCAAGCAGCTTAGGGGCCGCCTCCTATGAACAGTAC.

Turning to this clone: Here the gene names and germline are mouse. The read terminates 1 residue ahead of where the CDR3 ends, so the germline J gene completes it. This rearrangement joins TRBV12-1 to TRBJ1-1; maybe TRBD1 (6 bases). CDR1 SGHSN and CDR2 HYEKVE come from the germline V gene. V lost 2 bases, J lost 11 bases, and 11 bases lay in between. The CDR3 runs to 11 residues. The CDR3 protein is CASSRGRGVFF. The CDR3 bases that were read are TGTGCCAGCTCTCGCGGGAGGGGGGTCTTC.